The 30 T cell receptor beta chains below all came from one sample that was sequenced in a study of T-cell memory formation after mild COVID-19. Each CDR3 protein gets one entry after TCRdb re-called the 5' RACE reads with MiXCR. Of approximately 300,000 distinct CDR3 sequences in the sample, 15% to 20% are singletons; the top ten hold about a fifth. Material: PBMCs or a T cell subset sorted from them (not recorded which). These receptors were taken from a man between 18 and 29 years old who had mild COVID-19 (a few samples of this study predate the infection). Cell type and time point are not known.

This clonotype was counted between two and nine times. J is TRBJ1-5 and V is TRBV4-1; 12 positions agree with TRBD1. Germline values: CDR1 MGHRA, CDR2 YSYEKL. The CDR3 length is 17 residues. V dropped 2 bases and J dropped 7; count of bases not matched to a gene: 9. The CDR3 reads CASSQRGGQGALQPQHF. The CDR3 DNA follows: TGCGCCAGCAGCCAAAGGGGGGGACAGGGGGCATTACAGCCCCAGCATTTT.

The chain is built from TRBV18 and TRBJ2-1; TRBD2 agrees at 12 bases. Looked up from germline, CDR1 is KGHSH and CDR2 is LQKENI. CDR3 length: 15 residues. Trimming took 3 bases from V and 5 from J; bases not matched to a gene: 2. The CDR3 DNA follows: TGTGCCAGCTCACCGAGACTAGCGGGGGACAATGAGCAGTTCTTC. Translating it yields CASSPRLAGDNEQFF. Full variable domain (missing parts from reference TRBV18 and TRBJ2-1): NAGVMQNPRHLVRRRGQEARLRCSPMKGHSHVYWYRQLPEEGLKFMVYLQKENIIDESGMPKERFSAEFPKEGPSILRIQQVVRGDSAAYFCASSPRLAGDNEQFFGPGTRLTVL.

The DNA of the CDR3 is TGTGCCAGCAGTCCGATCGACAGGGCGTTCGAGACCCAGTACTTC. Its translation: CASSPIDRAFETQYF. V gene TRBV27 combines with J gene TRBJ2-5, with 7 bases fitting TRBD1. Germline-derived CDR1 and CDR2 are MNHEY and SMNVEV (reference sequence). V lost 5 bases, J lost 5 bases, and 11 bases stayed unmatched. The CDR3 has 15 residues.

The rearrangement links TRBV6-5 to TRBJ1-2; a weak D match, TRBD1 (5 bases). V was shortened by 10 bases and J by 4 bases, with 13 bases between the two germline ends. Germline V gene sequence: CDR1 MNHEY, CDR2 SVGAGI. The CDR3 spans 12 residues. The CDR3 protein is CATMGGGYGYTF. For the CDR3, the DNA is TGTGCCACGATGGGGGGAGGCTATGGCTACACCTTC.

This clonotype came up once. V is TRBV9 and J is TRBJ1-1, with 11 bases fitting TRBD1. The trim removed 4 bases at V and 1 base at J, leaving 12 bases unmatched. CDR3 size: 18 residues. Germline values: CDR1 SGDLS, CDR2 YYNGEE. CDR3 DNA sequence: TGTGCCAGCAGCCCTCTGAGGGACAGGGGGATCAAGAACACTGAAGCTTTCTTT. It encodes CASSPLRDRGIKNTEAFF.

The CDR3 sequence: CASSLEGASGGLGQFF. The DNA for the CDR3 is TGTGCCAGCAGTTTAGAGGGGGCTAGCGGGGGCCTAGGGCAGTTCTTC. The chain links TRBV12-3 or TRBV12-4 to TRBJ2-1, with 10 bases aligning to TRBD2. This CDR3 spans 16 amino acids. Unmatched junction bases numbered 12, after V lost 1 base and J lost 12 bases.

This clonotype has ten or more counts. The chain has TRBV7-9 and TRBJ2-3; maybe TRBD2 (5 bases). CDR3 length equals 16 residues. Trimming took 8 bases from V and 2 from J, leaving 20 bases between them. Germline CDR1 reads SEHNR; CDR2 reads FQNEAQ (reference sequence). CDR3 amino acids: CASPTLGETYTDTQYF. DNA of the CDR3: TGTGCCAGCCCAACCTTGGGAGAAACTTACACAGATACGCAGTATTTT.

The genes are TRBV28 and TRBJ2-7; 8 nucleotides match TRBD1. Germline CDR1 reads MDHEN; CDR2 reads SYDVKM. With 5 bases clipped from V and 6 bases from J, the junction kept 3 bases outside the gene matches. The CDR3 has 12 residues. The CDR3 nucleotides read TGTGCCAGCAGTGGACAGGGCGCCGAGCAGTACGTC. Its translation: CASSGQGAEQYV.

The chain links TRBV6-5 to TRBJ2-7, with 7 bases matching TRBD1. Trimming cost V 7 bases and J 2 bases; bases outside gene matches: 8. CDR1 and CDR2 (germline): MNHEY, SVGAGI. The CDR3 runs to 14 residues. CDR3 nucleotides: TGTGCCAGCACCAAACCAGGGGGAGCCTACGAGCAGTACTTC. Translated: CASTKPGGAYEQYF.

The CDR3 DNA follows: TGTGCCAGTAGTATTGGTAGGACAGAGATCTATGGCTACACCTTC. Residues: CASSIGRTEIYGYTF. The chain carries TRBV19 and TRBJ1-2; D is possibly TRBD1 (6 bases). The CDR3 has 15 amino acids. Germline CDR1 is LNHDA and CDR2 is SQIVND (reference sequence). Trimming removed 3 bases from V and 4 bases from J, with 15 bases in between.

The chain couples TRBV27 to TRBJ2-7; weak D call: TRBD2 (5 bases). From germline, CDR1 is MNHEY and CDR2 SMNVEV (reference sequence). V was trimmed by 6 bases and J by 6 bases, leaving 15 bases between them. The CDR3 sequence is 13 residues long. CDR3 sequence (DNA): TGTGCCAGCAGGTTACGGGGTTTAAGCGAGCAGTACTTC. Encoded protein: CASRLRGLSEQYF.

The chain has TRBV10-3 and TRBJ2-5; possible D gene TRBD2, 6 bases. Germline V gene lookup returns CDR1 ENHRY and CDR2 SYGVKD. Trimming removed 3 bases from V and 1 base from J, with 15 bases in between. This CDR3 spans 16 amino acids. CDR3: CAISERLEAVQETQYF. In DNA, the CDR3 is TGTGCCATCAGTGAAAGACTAGAGGCGGTCCAAGAGACCCAGTACTTC.

The chain combines TRBV14 with TRBJ1-1; D uncertain. With 2 bases removed from V and 7 bases from J, the gap between germline ends came to 5 bases. CDR1 is SGHDN, CDR2 FVKESK, per germline. The CDR3 is made up of 11 amino acids. CDR3 DNA sequence: TGTGCCAGCAGCCAACACGTTGAAGCTTTCTTT. Its protein is CASSQHVEAFF.

A few counts support this clonotype. This sequence joins TRBV6-2 or TRBV6-3 and TRBJ1-1, with a possible D match to TRBD1 (5 bases). Germline V CDR1 and CDR2: MNHEY, SVGEGT. The CDR3 contains 15 residues. The V and J ends lost 4 bases and 4 bases respectively, with 16 bases between them. The CDR3: CASSLLPDSATEAFF. The CDR3 DNA reads as TGTGCCAGCAGTTTACTGCCCGACAGCGCCACTGAAGCTTTCTTT.

The J gene is TRBJ1-1, the V gene TRBV10-2; D gene uncertain. CDR1 and CDR2 from the germline V gene are WSHSY and SAAADI. V lost 2 bases, J lost 3 bases, and 16 bases lay in between. The CDR3 spans 16 residues. The CDR3 DNA reads TGCGCCAGCAGTGAGGATTTGGCCCTCCGGGACACTGAAGCTTTCTTT. This sequence encodes CASSEDLALRDTEAFF.

The rearrangement joins TRBV5-6 to TRBJ2-7; D unclear. V gave up 4 bases and J gave up 3 bases, with 14 bases separating them. CDR1 is SGHDT, CDR2 YYEEEE, per germline. The CDR3 is made up of 14 amino acids. CDR3 protein: CASSPGRRDYEQYV. In nucleotides, the CDR3 is TGTGCCAGCAGCCCCGGCAGAAGGGACTACGAGCAGTACGTC.

The rearrangement joins TRBV2 to TRBJ2-5; TRBD1 matches at 8 bases. The V gene end was trimmed by 1 base and the J gene end by 5 bases; junction bases not matched to a gene: 6. CDR3 length equals 15 residues. CDR1 is SNHLY, CDR2 FYNNEI, per germline. The CDR3 loop is CASSEEQGAEETQYF. CDR3 DNA sequence: TGTGCCAGCAGTGAAGAGCAGGGGGCTGAGGAGACCCAGTACTTC.

V and J are TRBV6-6 and TRBJ2-3; D is unclear. There are 11 residues in the CDR3. The germline CDR1 and CDR2 sequences are MNHNY and SVGAGI (reference sequence). Trimming removed 8 bases at V and 4 bases at J, with 7 bases between. The CDR3 is CASWSPDTQYF. Here the CDR3 DNA reads TGTGCCAGCTGGAGCCCAGATACGCAGTATTTT.

In this sample, this clonotype turned up a few times. The V gene is TRBV10-3, the J gene TRBJ1-2; the D is unclear. Per germline, CDR1 ENHRY and CDR2 SYGVKD. Trimming removed 3 bases from V and 8 bases from J, with 13 bases in between. CDR3 length: 13 amino acids. The CDR3, as DNA: TGTGCCATCAGTGAAAACAACTCGCGAGGCTACACCTTC. It yields the protein CAISENNSRGYTF.

This clonotype was seen ten or more times. This sequence joins TRBV7-2 and TRBJ1-6; a possible D gene is TRBD1 (5 bases). The CDR3 extends over 14 amino acids. V gave up 3 bases and J gave up 5 bases, with 8 bases separating them. CDR1 is SGHTA, CDR2 FQGNSA, per germline. This CDR3 reads CASSFRANNSPLHF. DNA of the CDR3: TGTGCCAGCAGCTTCAGGGCCAATAATTCACCCCTCCACTTT.

This clonotype was detected only a few times. This chain joins TRBV20-1 and TRBJ1-1; D gene unclear. The CDR3 loop spans 12 amino acids. V dropped 6 bases and J dropped 1 base, with 9 bases sitting between them. CDR1 DFQATT and CDR2 SNEGSKA come from the germline V gene (reference sequence). CDR3 DNA sequence: TGCAGTGCAACAAAAACGAACACTGAAGCTTTCTTT. This sequence encodes CSATKTNTEAFF.

The chain links TRBV9 to TRBJ2-1; D is tentatively TRBD1 or TRBD2 (6 bases each). The CDR3 is made up of 13 amino acids. Trimming took off 2 bases at V and 6 bases at J, with 9 bases between the two ends. Germline V gene lookup returns CDR1 SGDLS and CDR2 YYNGEE. The CDR3 here is CASSVGGRNEQFF. As DNA, the CDR3 is TGTGCCAGCAGCGTTGGGGGGCGCAATGAGCAGTTCTTC.

The rearrangement uses TRBV4-2 and TRBJ1-2; TRBD1 aligns across 10 bases. V lost 4 bases, J lost 7 bases, and 9 bases stayed unmatched. The CDR3 totals 15 residues. The germline V gene encodes CDR1 LGHNA and CDR2 YNFKEQ. Here the CDR3 reads CASSPARQGAAGYTF. Here the CDR3 DNA reads TGTGCCAGCAGCCCGGCGAGACAGGGGGCTGCTGGCTACACCTTC.

The chain joins TRBV28 to TRBJ2-5, with 11 bases lining up with TRBD1. The CDR3 is 18 residues long. Germline V gene lookup returns CDR1 MDHEN and CDR2 SYDVKM. Trimming took 6 bases from V and 1 from J; bases not matched to a gene: 13. CDR3 residues: CASRLRPRDRGIQETQYF. The CDR3 DNA reads TGTGCCAGCAGGCTTAGACCCCGGGACAGGGGGATCCAAGAGACCCAGTACTTC.

This clonotype occurred once. CDR3 sequence reads: CASSYSNWDNSPLHF. The CDR3, as DNA: TGTGCCAGCAGTTACTCGAATTGGGATAATTCACCCCTCCACTTT. The chain combines TRBV6-6 with TRBJ1-6; no firm D call. In germline, CDR1 is MNHNY, CDR2 SVGAGI (reference sequence). The germline V and J ends were trimmed by 0 bases and 5 bases, with 8 bases remaining between them. The CDR3 consists of 15 residues.

This clonotype qualifies as medium-sized (0.01 to 0.1%). The V call is TRBV25-1, the J call TRBJ2-1; 9 bases fit TRBD2. The length of the CDR3 is 15 residues. Looked up from germline, CDR1 is MGHDK and CDR2 is SYGVNS. With 1 base clipped from V and 6 bases from J, the junction kept 4 bases outside the gene matches. CDR3 loop: CASSELAGEVNEQFF. The CDR3 DNA reads TGTGCCAGCAGTGAATTAGCGGGGGAGGTCAATGAGCAGTTCTTC. Complete variable domain (other parts from reference TRBV25-1 and TRBJ2-1): EADIYQTPRYLVIGTGKKITLECSQTMGHDKMYWYQQDPGMELHLIHYSYGVNSTEKGDLSSESTVSRIRTEHFPLTLESARPSHTSQYLCASSELAGEVNEQFFGPGTRLTVL.

Only a few counts were recorded for this clonotype. J is TRBJ1-1 and V is TRBV5-1; 8 nucleotides line up with TRBD1. Germline CDR1 and CDR2: SGHRS and YFSETQ. This CDR3 has 16 residues. The V and J ends lost 4 bases and 4 bases, in that order; junction bases with no gene match: 12. CDR3 region: CASSPQISGGGTEAFF. CDR3 DNA sequence: TGCGCCAGCAGCCCCCAAATTTCAGGGGGCGGCACTGAAGCTTTCTTT.

This clonotype was counted between two and nine times. V usage is TRBV7-9 and J usage is TRBJ2-1; D possibly corresponds to TRBD2 (6 bases). Germline CDR1 SEHNR, CDR2 FQNEAQ (reference sequence). V gave up 4 bases and J gave up 6 bases, with 13 bases separating them. The CDR3 spans 14 residues. In nucleotides, the CDR3 is TGTGCCAGCAGCTACATCCCGGGAGTCAATGAGCAGTTCTTC. Protein: CASSYIPGVNEQFF.

This clonotype was seen ten or more times. The chain employs TRBV5-1 and TRBJ2-3; 8 positions match TRBD2. With V trimmed by 2 bases and J by 4 bases, 3 bases remained unmatched. Germline CDR1 reads SGHRS; CDR2 reads YFSETQ. This CDR3 is 14 amino acids long. The CDR3 sequence: CASSFGGASDTQYF. The CDR3 DNA follows: TGCGCCAGCAGCTTCGGGGGGGCCTCAGATACGCAGTATTTT.

CDR3 loop: CAITQGVYTEAFF. For the CDR3, the DNA is TGTGCCATCACACAAGGGGTGTACACTGAAGCTTTCTTT. The chain carries TRBV10-3 and TRBJ1-1, with a tentative D call TRBD1 (5 bases). There are 13 residues in the CDR3. CDR1 is ENHRY, CDR2 SYGVKD, per germline. V shed 7 bases and J shed 3 bases, with 12 bases lying between them.